The clone carrying this T cell receptor beta chain was found many times. Antigen: not known. The CDR3 is made up of 14 amino acids. Deletions cut 10 bases from V and 4 bases from J, with 17 bases between. Germline lookup yields CDR1 SEHNR and CDR2 FQNEAQ (reference sequence). This entry comes from a study of early T cells in non-severe SARS-CoV-2 infection. Study background: From unsorted whole blood, bulk RNA was sequenced, and the chains remained unpaired.

General study points: Reliance on VDJdb matching favored anti-spike CD8 responses; private and CD4 specificities were missed.

Researchers attached unique molecular identifiers to individual cDNA molecules. MiXCR, applied by TCRdb to the 5' RACE reads, yields one record per CDR3 protein. The table has tens of thousands of distinct CDR3 sequences, approximately 15% seen once. The TCR comes from an adult who was a healthcare worker with PCR-confirmed SARS-CoV-2 infection or an uninfected control (not recorded which). This chain connects TRBV7-9 to TRBJ1-3; D remains ambiguous. The specimen was whole blood. DNA for the CDR3: TGTGCCACCCTATATGTGGCCGCCGGAAACACCATATATTTT. Translating gives CATLYVAAGNTIYF.